These 32 T cell receptor beta chains share one sample of origin, sequenced in a study of CD8 T cells in Susac syndrome (dated 2019 in TCRdb). The library came from the immunoSEQ multiplex PCR assay. RNA was extracted with the RNeasy kit and roughly 0.45 to 1 ug was reverse transcribed using random hexamers. TCRdb applied fastp at Q25 and MiXCR to the public reads, then kept only in-frame beta chains. Every CDR3 protein is listed once, alongside the most common genes and DNA of its rows. This sample holds roughly 120,000 distinct CDR3 sequences; roughly 95% were observed only once. Around 0.1% of the sample is in the top ten clones. The specimen sequenced was CD4+ T cells from PBMCs. These receptors were collected from a human donor in good health.

This chain connects TRBV18 to TRBJ2-7; D is perhaps TRBD1 or TRBD2 (5 bases each). Germline-derived CDR1 and CDR2 are KGHSH and LQKENI. The CDR3 length is 15 residues. Trimming removed 6 bases at V and 3 bases at J, with 18 bases between. The CDR3 loop reads CASSPVGTRNYEQYF. In DNA form, the CDR3 reads TGTGCCAGCTCTCCAGTAGGGACCCGCAACTACGAGCAGTACTTC. The variable domain in full, with the rest retrieved from reference TRBV18 and TRBJ2-7, is NAGVMQNPRHLVRRRGQEARLRCSPMKGHSHVYWYRQLPEEGLKFMVYLQKENIIDESGMPKERFSAEFPKEGPSILRIQQVVRGDSAAYFCASSPVGTRNYEQYFGPGTRLTVT.

The V and J genes are TRBV4-2 and TRBJ2-1; D is undetermined. CDR3 length: 15 residues. Germline CDR1 is LGHNA and CDR2 is YNFKEQ. Trimming took off 0 bases at V and 3 bases at J, with 9 bases between the two ends. For the CDR3, the DNA is TGTGCCAGCAGCCAAGAGTCGAACTTCTACAATGAGCAGTTCTTC. The encoded protein is CASSQESNFYNEQFF.

This chain links TRBV4-3 with TRBJ2-3; 8 nucleotides match TRBD2. This CDR3 is 16 amino acids long. V lost 3 bases and J lost 4; bases outside the gene matches: 9. Germline V lookup: CDR1 LGHNA, CDR2 YSLEER. The CDR3 sequence: CASSQDSGSRADTQYF. CDR3 in DNA: TGCGCCAGCAGCCAGGACAGCGGGAGTAGGGCAGATACGCAGTATTTT.

The chain has TRBV20-1 and TRBJ2-7; D is tentatively TRBD1 or TRBD2 (5 bases each). The V end lost 6 bases, the J end lost 5 bases, and 17 bases lay between the germline ends. The CDR3 spans 13 residues. Germline CDR1 DFQATT, CDR2 SNEGSKA (reference sequence). In DNA, the CDR3 is TGCAGTGCCCCTGGGACGGGGAGCCACGAGCAGTACTTC. It encodes CSAPGTGSHEQYF.

This clonotype has just one count. This chain uses TRBV12-3 or TRBV12-4 with TRBJ2-3; D is ambiguous. Trimming took 5 bases from V and 0 from J, leaving 9 bases between them. The CDR3 totals 14 residues. The CDR3 reads CASSPPASTDTQYF. The CDR3 bases are TGTGCCAGCAGTCCCCCGGCTAGCACAGATACGCAGTATTTT.

The chain is built from TRBV19 and TRBJ2-1; a weak D match, TRBD2 (7 bases). The CDR3 consists of 14 residues. Per germline, CDR1 LNHDA and CDR2 SQIVND (reference sequence). V lost 9 bases to trimming and J lost 6 bases, with 18 bases between them. This CDR3 is CASQGGGPFNEQFF. The DNA of the CDR3 is TGTGCCAGCCAAGGGGGGGGCCCTTTCAATGAGCAGTTCTTC.

The J gene is TRBJ2-4, the V gene TRBV18, with 10 bases that match TRBD2. The trim removed 3 bases at V and 1 base at J, leaving 9 bases unmatched. Looked up from germline, CDR1 is KGHSH and CDR2 is LQKENI. This CDR3 comprises 18 residues. The CDR3 nucleotides read TGTGCCAGCTCACCCTATCGGACTAGCGGCAAGGCCAAAAACATTCAGTACTTC. It codes for CASSPYRTSGKAKNIQYF.

The CDR3 coding sequence is TGTGCCAGCAGCCAAGAACCGGTGGACAGGGGCCAGCCCCAGCATTTT. It codes for CASSQEPVDRGQPQHF. V and J are TRBV3-1 and TRBJ1-5; 9 bases are a match to TRBD1. V was clipped by 0 bases and J by 7 bases; unmatched bases: 7. CDR3 length equals 16 residues. Per the germline V gene, CDR1 is LGHDT and CDR2 is YNNKEL (reference sequence).

V gene TRBV7-2 combines with J gene TRBJ2-7; D perhaps matches TRBD1 (6 bases). The CDR3 covers 12 residues. Germline CDR1 reads SGHTA; CDR2 reads FQGNSA. Trimming took 4 bases from V and 3 from J, leaving 7 bases between them. Written as DNA, the CDR3 is TGTGCCAGCAGCTCGACAGGCTACGAGCAGTACTTC. It yields the protein CASSSTGYEQYF.

The chain is built from TRBV7-2 and TRBJ1-4; 7 nucleotides align to TRBD1. Germline CDR1 SGHTA, CDR2 FQGNSA. This CDR3 has 13 residues. Trimming cost V 4 bases and J 7 bases; bases outside gene matches: 3. CDR3: CASSSQGGEKLFF. In nucleotides, the CDR3 is TGTGCCAGCAGCTCCCAGGGGGGTGAAAAACTGTTTTTT.

This clonotype was picked up one time. The chain uses TRBV5-1 and TRBJ2-1; D is possibly TRBD1 or TRBD2 (7 bases each). V was trimmed by 5 bases and J by 7 bases, leaving 22 bases between them. Germline CDR1 SGHRS, CDR2 YFSETQ. The CDR3 runs to 16 residues. The CDR3 spells CASSKTGVAGENEQFF. The CDR3 nucleotides are TGCGCCAGCAGTAAAACAGGGGTGGCGGGAGAAAATGAGCAGTTCTTC.

A single count supports this clonotype. This sequence joins TRBV3-1 and TRBJ1-1; D remains unclear. V was cut by 3 bases and J by 5 bases, with 7 bases left in between. The CDR3 is 12 amino acids. CDR1 is LGHDT and CDR2 is YNNKEL in the germline V gene (reference sequence). The CDR3 sequence: CASSQSGTEAFF. CDR3 in DNA: TGTGCCAGCAGCCAGAGTGGGACTGAAGCTTTCTTT.

The chain is built from TRBV19 and TRBJ1-2; D not resolved. CDR1 and CDR2 from the germline V gene are LNHDA and SQIVND (reference sequence). The V and J ends lost 2 bases and 0 bases respectively, with 10 bases between them. The CDR3 extends over 15 amino acids. The DNA for the CDR3 is TGTGCCAGTAGTATAAATCAAGGGCCTAACTATGGCTACACCTTC. It codes for CASSINQGPNYGYTF.

This chain links TRBV5-1 with TRBJ1-1; unclear D gene. The V gene lost 3 bases and the J gene lost 4 bases, with 10 bases spanning the gap. CDR1 is SGHRS and CDR2 is YFSETQ in the germline V gene. The CDR3 extends over 13 amino acids. CDR3 DNA: TGCGCCAGCAGCTCCCCCAGTTCCACTGAAGCTTTCTTT. Translated, it gives CASSSPSSTEAFF.

The J gene is TRBJ2-4, the V gene TRBV6-1; no definite D call. The CDR3 has 15 residues. Trimming removed 5 bases from V and 1 base from J, with 12 bases in between. CDR1 and CDR2 from the germline V gene are MNHNS and SASEGT. The CDR3 here is CASSPISGAKNIQYF. The CDR3, as DNA: TGTGCCAGCAGTCCAATCAGTGGGGCCAAAAACATTCAGTACTTC.

The chain couples TRBV12-3 or TRBV12-4 to TRBJ2-2; D is ambiguous. The CDR3 sequence is 13 residues long. V shed 6 bases and J shed 5 bases, with 10 bases lying between them. The CDR3 DNA sequence: TGTGCCAGCAGCGGGCTGCTGACCGGGGAGCTGTTTTTT. Translating gives CASSGLLTGELFF.

The V call is TRBV5-1, the J call TRBJ2-1; D call uncertain. The CDR3 loop spans 17 amino acids. Trimming removed 4 bases at V and 0 bases at J, with 17 bases between. In germline, CDR1 is SGHRS, CDR2 YFSETQ. The CDR3 sequence is CASSGQSGPSSYNEQFF. In DNA form, the CDR3 reads TGCGCCAGCAGCGGCCAGTCCGGGCCCAGCTCCTACAATGAGCAGTTCTTC.

The V gene is TRBV20-1, the J gene TRBJ1-1; D remains ambiguous. Germline CDR1 reads DFQATT; CDR2 reads SNEGSKA (reference sequence). V lost 3 bases and J lost 5, with 13 bases in between. CDR3 length equals 13 residues. As DNA, the CDR3 is TGCAGTGCTAGCCGAACGCCCGGGACTGAAGCTTTCTTT. Translated, it gives CSASRTPGTEAFF.

The V and J genes are TRBV15 and TRBJ1-1; D might be TRBD1 (5 bases). CDR1 is LNHNV and CDR2 is YYDKDF in the germline V gene (reference sequence). The CDR3 runs 15 residues. With 1 base removed from V and 4 bases from J, the gap between germline ends came to 13 bases. The CDR3 DNA reads as TGTGCCACCAGCAGAGGATCAGGGATGGGCACTGAAGCTTTCTTT. Translated: CATSRGSGMGTEAFF.

The V gene is TRBV24-1, the J gene TRBJ2-1; maybe TRBD1 (6 bases). CDR3 length: 18 residues. Germline assignment: CDR1 KGHDR and CDR2 SFDVKD. V lost 1 base to trimming and J lost 0 bases, with 15 bases between them. CDR3 in amino acids: CATSDLGPGVNSYNEQFF. The CDR3 nucleotides are TGTGCCACCAGTGATTTAGGGCCAGGGGTGAACTCCTACAATGAGCAGTTCTTC.

The chain couples TRBV23-1 to TRBJ1-6, with D possibly matching TRBD1 (6 bases). TRBV23-1 is placed among ORFs of uncertain function. The CDR3 has 19 amino acids. V was shortened by 3 bases and J by 0 bases, with 18 bases between the two germline ends. The CDR3 reads CASSHDRILVISYNSPLHF. The CDR3 DNA reads TGCGCCAGCAGTCACGACAGGATATTAGTTATCTCCTATAATTCACCCCTCCACTTT.

The J gene is TRBJ1-3, the V gene TRBV28; D gene ambiguous. The CDR3 sequence is 15 residues long. Germline values: CDR1 MDHEN, CDR2 SYDVKM. V shed 2 bases and J shed 2 bases, with 10 bases lying between them. CDR3 residues: CASSLRGYPGNTIYF. CDR3 sequence (DNA): TGTGCCAGCAGTTTAAGAGGGTACCCTGGAAACACCATATATTTT.

The rearrangement links TRBV9 to TRBJ2-1; D possibly uses TRBD1 or TRBD2 (5 bases each). The V and J ends lost 2 bases and 4 bases respectively, with 7 bases between them. Germline V gives CDR1 SGDLS, CDR2 YYNGEE. CDR3 size: 13 residues. CDR3 loop: CASSVGEYNEQFF. CDR3 bases: TGTGCCAGCAGCGTGGGGGAGTACAATGAGCAGTTCTTC.

The chain links TRBV7-9 to TRBJ2-5; 13 bases match TRBD2. The CDR3 runs to 18 residues. CDR1 and CDR2 (germline): SEHNR, FQNEAQ (reference sequence). With 4 bases clipped from V and 1 base from J, the junction kept 9 bases outside the gene matches. In DNA, the CDR3 is TGTGCCAGCAGCTCCAAGACTAGCGGGGGGCATACCCAAGAGACCCAGTACTTC. As protein: CASSSKTSGGHTQETQYF.

The gene calls are TRBV18 and TRBJ1-4, with 8 bases fitting TRBD1. Germline-derived CDR1 and CDR2 are KGHSH and LQKENI. Trimming took 3 bases from V and 8 from J; bases not matched to a gene: 8. The CDR3 sequence is 15 residues long. The CDR3 protein is CASSPSETGVEKLFF. The CDR3 DNA sequence: TGTGCCAGCTCACCGAGCGAGACAGGGGTCGAAAAACTGTTTTTT.

The genes are TRBV24-1 and TRBJ2-1, with 11 bases lining up with TRBD2. V shed 4 bases and J 4 bases; nucleotides not matched to a gene: 5. Germline CDR1 is KGHDR and CDR2 is SFDVKD. The CDR3 sequence is 16 residues long. CDR3 loop: CATSDPGLADYNEQFF. CDR3 DNA sequence: TGTGCCACCAGTGACCCGGGACTAGCGGATTACAATGAGCAGTTCTTC.

The chain is built from TRBV6-2 or TRBV6-3 and TRBJ2-3; D call uncertain. This CDR3 comprises 17 residues. Germline V CDR1 and CDR2: MNHEY, SVGEGT. V lost 2 bases, J lost 4 bases, and 19 bases lay in between. The CDR3 nucleotides read TGTGCCAGCAGTTACCCCGTGGGTAGCCAGTTTGCAGATACGCAGTATTTT. Amino acid sequence: CASSYPVGSQFADTQYF.

V and J are TRBV5-1 and TRBJ1-6; 7 positions agree with TRBD1. The trim removed 4 bases at V and 7 bases at J, leaving 5 bases unmatched. The CDR3 is 14 amino acids. Germline V gene lookup returns CDR1 SGHRS and CDR2 YFSETQ. For the CDR3, the DNA is TGCGCCAGCAGCCGGGACAGTGCGAATTCACCCCTCCACTTT. Translating it yields CASSRDSANSPLHF.

The rearrangement links TRBV29-1 to TRBJ2-5; D gene unclear. The CDR3 consists of 12 residues. V shed 7 bases and J shed 4 bases, with 13 bases lying between them. Germline CDR1 reads SQVTM; CDR2 reads ANQGSEA. As DNA, the CDR3 is TGCAGCGCGATAGACGGACCAGAGACCCAGTACTTC. Its translation: CSAIDGPETQYF.

The CDR3 DNA follows: TGTGCCAGCAGCACGACTAGCGGCACAGATACGCAGTATTTT. It translates to CASSTTSGTDTQYF. The chain links TRBV12-3 or TRBV12-4 to TRBJ2-3; 8 nucleotides agree with TRBD2. The length of the CDR3 is 14 residues. Trimming took 6 bases from V and 1 from J; bases not matched to a gene: 3.

The gene calls are TRBV6-5 and TRBJ2-1; a weak D match, TRBD2 (5 bases). The CDR3 length is 16 residues. Trimming took 2 bases from V and 2 from J, leaving 13 bases between them. The V gene's germline CDR1 is MNHEY and CDR2 SVGAGI. CDR3 coding DNA: TGTGCCAGCAGTTACACAAGCGGCACAGCCTACAATGAGCAGTTCTTC. Its translation is CASSYTSGTAYNEQFF.

For the CDR3, the DNA is TGCGCCAGCAGCCAAGATTTCGGGGGCCACCAGCCAAAAAACATTCAGTACTTC. Encoded protein: CASSQDFGGHQPKNIQYF. The V and J genes are TRBV4-3 and TRBJ2-4, with D perhaps given as TRBD1 or TRBD2 (6 bases each). From germline, CDR1 is LGHNA and CDR2 YSLEER. V was pared by 0 bases and J by 4 bases, with 19 bases between. This CDR3 region has 18 residues.